This T cell receptor beta chain is from a study of monozygotic twins with inflammatory bowel disease. Broader study findings: Twin concordance left repertoire similarity unchanged, with limited power a possible explanation for this lack of difference.

Template switching added UMIs carrying a 6-nucleotide sample barcode. TCRdb reprocessed the 5' RACE reads and reports one entry per CDR3 protein, with no DNA. The ten top clones account for approximately 2%, within a sample of 300,000 to 350,000 distinct CDR3 sequences. This CDR3 has 15 amino acids. Germline V lookup: CDR1 MNHNS, CDR2 SASEGT. Note on this clonotype: What it binds is unknown.

The TCR originated in a human donor with ulcerative colitis or Crohn's disease, or a healthy co-twin of an affected twin (not recorded which). V and J are TRBV6-1 and TRBJ1-3. Sequencing was done on a sample of blood. CDR3 in amino acids: CASSEALGFGNTIYF.